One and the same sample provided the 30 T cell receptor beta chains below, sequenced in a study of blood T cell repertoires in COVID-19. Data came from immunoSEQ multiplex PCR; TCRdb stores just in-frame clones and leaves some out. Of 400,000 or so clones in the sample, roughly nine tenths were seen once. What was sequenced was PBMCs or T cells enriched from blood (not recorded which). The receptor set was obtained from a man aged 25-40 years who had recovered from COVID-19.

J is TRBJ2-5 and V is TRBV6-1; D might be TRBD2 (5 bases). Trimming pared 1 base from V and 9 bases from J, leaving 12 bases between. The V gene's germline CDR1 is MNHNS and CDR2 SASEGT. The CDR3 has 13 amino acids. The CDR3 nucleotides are TGTGCCAGCAGTGAAGGGCAGCTCGGGGCCCAGTACTTC. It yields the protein CASSEGQLGAQYF.

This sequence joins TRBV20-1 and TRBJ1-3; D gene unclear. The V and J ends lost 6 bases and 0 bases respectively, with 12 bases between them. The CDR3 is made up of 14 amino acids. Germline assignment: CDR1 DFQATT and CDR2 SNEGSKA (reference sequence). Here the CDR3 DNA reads TGCAGTGCCAGTTACCGGGTCTCTGGAAACACCATATATTTT. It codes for CSASYRVSGNTIYF.

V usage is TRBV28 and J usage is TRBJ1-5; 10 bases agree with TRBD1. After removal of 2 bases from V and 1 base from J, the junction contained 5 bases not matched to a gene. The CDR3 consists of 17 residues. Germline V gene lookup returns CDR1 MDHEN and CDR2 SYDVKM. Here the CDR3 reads CASSLGQGGYSNQPQHF. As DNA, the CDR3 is TGTGCCAGCAGTTTAGGACAGGGGGGATACAGCAATCAGCCCCAGCATTTT.

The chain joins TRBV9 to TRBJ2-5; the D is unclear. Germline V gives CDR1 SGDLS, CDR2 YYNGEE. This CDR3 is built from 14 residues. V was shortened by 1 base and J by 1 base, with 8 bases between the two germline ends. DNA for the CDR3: TGTGCCAGCAGCGTAAATCCGAGCCAAGAGACCCAGTACTTC. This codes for CASSVNPSQETQYF.

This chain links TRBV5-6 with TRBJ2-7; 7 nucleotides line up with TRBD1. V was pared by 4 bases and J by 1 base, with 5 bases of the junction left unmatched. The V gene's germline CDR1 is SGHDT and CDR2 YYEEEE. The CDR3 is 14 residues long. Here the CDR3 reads CASSRRGLSYEQYF. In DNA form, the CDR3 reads TGTGCCAGCAGCCGAAGGGGGCTTTCCTACGAGCAGTACTTC.

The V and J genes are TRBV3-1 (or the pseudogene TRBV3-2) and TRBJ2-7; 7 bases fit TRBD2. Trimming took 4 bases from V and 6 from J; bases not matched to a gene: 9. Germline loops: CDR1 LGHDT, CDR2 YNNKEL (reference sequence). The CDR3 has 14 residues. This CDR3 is CASSLPSGRSEQYF. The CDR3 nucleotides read TGTGCCAGCAGCCTCCCCTCCGGGAGGAGCGAGCAGTACTTC.

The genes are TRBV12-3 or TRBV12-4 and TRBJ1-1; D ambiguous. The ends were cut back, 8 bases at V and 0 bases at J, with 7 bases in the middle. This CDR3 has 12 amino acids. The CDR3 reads CASVLVNTEAFF. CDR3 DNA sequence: TGTGCCAGCGTACTAGTGAACACTGAAGCTTTCTTT.

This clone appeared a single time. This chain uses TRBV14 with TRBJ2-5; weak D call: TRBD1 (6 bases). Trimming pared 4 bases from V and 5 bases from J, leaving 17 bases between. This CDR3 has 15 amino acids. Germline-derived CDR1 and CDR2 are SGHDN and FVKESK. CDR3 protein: CASSPTGRILETQYF. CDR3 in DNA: TGTGCCAGCAGCCCAACAGGGCGTATTTTGGAGACCCAGTACTTC.

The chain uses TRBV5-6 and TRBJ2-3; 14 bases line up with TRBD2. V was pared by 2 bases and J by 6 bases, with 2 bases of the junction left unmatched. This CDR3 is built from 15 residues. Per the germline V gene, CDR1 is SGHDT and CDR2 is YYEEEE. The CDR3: CASSFRLAGGDTQYF. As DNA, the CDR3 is TGTGCCAGCAGCTTCAGACTAGCGGGAGGGGATACGCAGTATTTT.

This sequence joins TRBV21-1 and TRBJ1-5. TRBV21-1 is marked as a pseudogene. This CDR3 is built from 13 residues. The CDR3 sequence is CASSTVRARPQHF. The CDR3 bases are TGTGCCAGCAGCACCGTTCGAGCTCGGCCCCAGCATTTT.

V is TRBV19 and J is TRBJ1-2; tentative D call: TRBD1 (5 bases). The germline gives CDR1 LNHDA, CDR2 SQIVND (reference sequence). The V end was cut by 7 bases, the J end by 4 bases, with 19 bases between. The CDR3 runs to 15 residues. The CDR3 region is CASTTTGATRYGYTF. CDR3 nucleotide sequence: TGTGCCAGTACAACAACTGGGGCAACGCGCTATGGCTACACCTTC.

This chain's CDR3 is CASSLGSATYNEQFF. CDR3 nucleotide sequence: TGTGCCAGCAGCTTAGGTAGCGCGACCTACAATGAGCAGTTCTTC. This chain connects TRBV11-2 to TRBJ2-1, with a tentative D call TRBD2 (5 bases). V was pared by 1 base and J by 2 bases, with 9 bases between. This CDR3 spans 15 amino acids. Germline CDR1 is SGHAT and CDR2 is FQNNGV.

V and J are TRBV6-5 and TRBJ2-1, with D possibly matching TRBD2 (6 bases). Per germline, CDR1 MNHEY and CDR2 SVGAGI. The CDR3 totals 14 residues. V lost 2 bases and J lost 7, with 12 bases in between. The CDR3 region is CASSYKGLQNEQFF. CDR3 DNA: TGTGCCAGCAGTTACAAGGGACTTCAAAATGAGCAGTTCTTC.

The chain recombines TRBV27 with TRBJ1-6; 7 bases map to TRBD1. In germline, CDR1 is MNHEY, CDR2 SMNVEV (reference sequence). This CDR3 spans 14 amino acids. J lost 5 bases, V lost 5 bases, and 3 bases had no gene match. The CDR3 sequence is CASSLTGNNSPLHF. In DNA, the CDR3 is TGTGCCAGCAGTCTGACAGGGAATAATTCACCCCTCCACTTT.

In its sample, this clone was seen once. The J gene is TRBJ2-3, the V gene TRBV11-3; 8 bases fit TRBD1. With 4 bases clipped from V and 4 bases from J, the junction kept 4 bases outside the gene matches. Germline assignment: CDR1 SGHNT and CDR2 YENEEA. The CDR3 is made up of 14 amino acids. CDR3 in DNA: TGTGCCAGCAGCTCTCCAGGGGGCCCAGATACGCAGTATTTT. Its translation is CASSSPGGPDTQYF.

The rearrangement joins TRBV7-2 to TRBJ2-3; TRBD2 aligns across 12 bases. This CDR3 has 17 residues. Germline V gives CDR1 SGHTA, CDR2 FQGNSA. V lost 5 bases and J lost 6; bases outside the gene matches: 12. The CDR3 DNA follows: TGTGCCAGCAGCCCAATACTAGCGGGAGGCGGGTGGGATACGCAGTATTTT. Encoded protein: CASSPILAGGGWDTQYF. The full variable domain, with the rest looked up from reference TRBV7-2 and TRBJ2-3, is GAGVSQSPSNKVTEKGKDVELRCDPISGHTALYWYRQSLGQGLEFLIYFQGNSAPDKSGLPSDRFSAERTGGSVSTLTIQRTQQEDSAVYLCASSPILAGGGWDTQYFGPGTRLTVL.

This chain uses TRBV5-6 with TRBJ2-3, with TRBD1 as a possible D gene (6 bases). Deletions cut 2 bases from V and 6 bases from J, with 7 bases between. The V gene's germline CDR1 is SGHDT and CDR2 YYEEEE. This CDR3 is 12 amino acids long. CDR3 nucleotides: TGTGCCAGCAGCTTCACAGGGGATACGCAGTATTTT. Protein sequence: CASSFTGDTQYF.

CDR3 DNA sequence: TGTGCCAGCAGTTTTAGCGGGAGTACCTACAATGAGCAGTTCTTC. Its protein product is CASSFSGSTYNEQFF. The genes are TRBV27 and TRBJ2-1; 9 nucleotides match TRBD2. The CDR3 spans 15 residues. Germline assignment: CDR1 MNHEY and CDR2 SMNVEV (reference sequence). Trimming cost V 3 bases and J 2 bases; bases outside gene matches: 2.

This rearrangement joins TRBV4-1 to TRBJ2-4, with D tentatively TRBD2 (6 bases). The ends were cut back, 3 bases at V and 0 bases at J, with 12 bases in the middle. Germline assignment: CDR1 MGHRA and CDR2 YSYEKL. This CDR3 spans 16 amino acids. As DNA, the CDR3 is TGCGCCAGCAGCCAGAATCGGGAGATAGCCAAAAACATTCAGTACTTC. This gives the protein CASSQNREIAKNIQYF.

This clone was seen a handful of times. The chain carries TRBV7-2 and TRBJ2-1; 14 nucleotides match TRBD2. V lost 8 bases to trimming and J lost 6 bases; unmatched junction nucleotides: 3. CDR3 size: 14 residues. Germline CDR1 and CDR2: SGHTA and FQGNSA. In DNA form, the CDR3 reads TGTGCCAGCGCGGGACTAGCGGGAGTCAATGAGCAGTTCTTC. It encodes CASAGLAGVNEQFF. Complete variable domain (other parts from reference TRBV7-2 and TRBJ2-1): GAGVSQSPSNKVTEKGKDVELRCDPISGHTALYWYRQSLGQGLEFLIYFQGNSAPDKSGLPSDRFSAERTGGSVSTLTIQRTQQEDSAVYLCASAGLAGVNEQFFGPGTRLTVL.

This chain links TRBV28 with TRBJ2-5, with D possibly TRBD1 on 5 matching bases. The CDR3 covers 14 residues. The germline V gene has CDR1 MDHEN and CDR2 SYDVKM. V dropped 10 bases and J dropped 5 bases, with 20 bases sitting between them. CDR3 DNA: TGTGCCACCCTGCCCAGGGTTAATATCGAGACCCAGTACTTC. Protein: CATLPRVNIETQYF.

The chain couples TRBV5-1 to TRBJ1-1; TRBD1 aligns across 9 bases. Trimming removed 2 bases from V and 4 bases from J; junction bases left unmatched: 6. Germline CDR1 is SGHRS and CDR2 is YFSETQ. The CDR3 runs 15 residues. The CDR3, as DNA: TGCGCCAGCAGCTTTCAGGAGACAGGGGGCACTGAAGCTTTCTTT. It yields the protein CASSFQETGGTEAFF. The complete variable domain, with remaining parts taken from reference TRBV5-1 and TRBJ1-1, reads KAGVTQTPRYLIKTRGQQVTLSCSPISGHRSVSWYQQTPGQGLQFLFEYFSETQRNKGNFPGRFSGRQFSNSRSEMNVSTLELGDSALYLCASSFQETGGTEAFFGQGTRLTVV.

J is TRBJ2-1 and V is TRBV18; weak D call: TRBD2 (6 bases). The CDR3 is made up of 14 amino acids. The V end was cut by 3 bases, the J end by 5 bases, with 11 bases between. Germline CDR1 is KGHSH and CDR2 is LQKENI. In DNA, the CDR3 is TGTGCCAGCTCACCTACCACTAGCAACAATGAGCAGTTCTTC. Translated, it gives CASSPTTSNNEQFF.

The CDR3 sequence is CASSSNHGGLLPLHF. The CDR3 DNA reads TGTGCCAGCAGCTCTAACCACGGCGGACTGCTTCCCCTCCACTTT. This chain uses TRBV3-1 (or the pseudogene TRBV3-2) with TRBJ1-6; no definite D call. This CDR3 comprises 15 residues. Germline V gives CDR1 LGHDT, CDR2 YNNKEL (reference sequence). Trimming left V 5 bases short and J 13 bases short, with 21 bases between.

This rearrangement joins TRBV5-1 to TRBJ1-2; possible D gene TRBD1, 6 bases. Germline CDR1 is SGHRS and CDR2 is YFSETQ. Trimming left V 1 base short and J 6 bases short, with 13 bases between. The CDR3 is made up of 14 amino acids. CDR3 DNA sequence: TGCGCCAGCAGCTTGAGTATGGGGGCGGATGGCTACACCTTC. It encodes CASSLSMGADGYTF.

The CDR3 region is CASSFRQGENQPQHF. The CDR3 DNA reads TGTGCCAGCAGCTTCAGACAGGGAGAAAATCAGCCCCAGCATTTT. The chain carries TRBV7-2 and TRBJ1-5, with 7 bases that match TRBD1. CDR3 length: 15 residues. The V and J ends lost 3 bases and 4 bases, in that order; junction bases with no gene match: 6. CDR1 and CDR2 from the germline V gene are SGHTA and FQGNSA.

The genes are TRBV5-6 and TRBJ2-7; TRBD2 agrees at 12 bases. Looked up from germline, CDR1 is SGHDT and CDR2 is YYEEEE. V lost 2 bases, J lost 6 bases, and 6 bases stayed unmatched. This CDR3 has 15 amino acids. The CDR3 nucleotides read TGTGCCAGCAGCTTCTTGACTAGCGGGAGCCTCGAGCAGTACTTC. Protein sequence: CASSFLTSGSLEQYF.

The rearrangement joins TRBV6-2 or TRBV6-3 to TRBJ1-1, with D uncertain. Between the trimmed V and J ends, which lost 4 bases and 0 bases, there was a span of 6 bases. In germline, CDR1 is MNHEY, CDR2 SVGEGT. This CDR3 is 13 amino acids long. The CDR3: CASSFAVNTEAFF. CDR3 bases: TGTGCCAGCAGTTTCGCAGTGAACACTGAAGCTTTCTTT.

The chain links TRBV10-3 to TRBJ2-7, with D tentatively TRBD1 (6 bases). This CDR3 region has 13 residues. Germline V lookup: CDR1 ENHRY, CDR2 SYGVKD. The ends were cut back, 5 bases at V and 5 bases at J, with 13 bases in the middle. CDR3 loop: CAISPRGTHEQYF. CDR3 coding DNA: TGTGCCATCAGTCCCAGGGGCACTCACGAGCAGTACTTC.

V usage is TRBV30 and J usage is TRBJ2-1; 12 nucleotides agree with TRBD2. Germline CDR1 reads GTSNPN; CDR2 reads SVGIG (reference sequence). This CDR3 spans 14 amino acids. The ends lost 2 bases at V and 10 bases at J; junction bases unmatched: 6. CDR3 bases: TGTGCCTGGAGTCCGGGACTAGCGGGCGACGAGCAGTTCTTC. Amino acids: CAWSPGLAGDEQFF.